These 30 T cell receptor beta chains share one sample of origin, sequenced in a study of metastatic and nonmetastatic thyroid tumors. Patients had received no treatment of any kind before thyroid surgery. TCRdb re-clonotyped the PCR reads through MiXCR. The sample yields approximately 13,000 clones, more than 10% seen once. Sequences were obtained from blood. These receptors all stem from a female donor with papillary thyroid cancer or a benign thyroid nodule (not recorded which). Some clones in this sample may be carry-over from other donors' samples.

In its sample, this clone was seen many times. The CDR3 protein is CASRGRGDSTDTQYF. The CDR3 DNA reads as TGTGCCAGCAGAGGGCGGGGGGATAGCACAGATACGCAGTATTTT. The gene calls are TRBV2 and TRBJ2-3; 8 nucleotides match TRBD2. Germline V gives CDR1 SNHLY, CDR2 FYNNEI. After removal of 6 bases from V and 0 bases from J, the junction contained 5 bases not matched to a gene. The CDR3 extends over 15 amino acids.

The chain carries TRBV6-5 and TRBJ2-7, with 10 bases that match TRBD2. Trimming took 2 bases from V and 2 from J; bases not matched to a gene: 12. Germline CDR1 and CDR2: MNHEY and SVGAGI. The CDR3 spans 18 residues. The CDR3 DNA is TGTGCCAGCAGTTACCGCAACGGGCTAGCGGGAGTAACCTACGAGCAGTACTTC. This translates into CASSYRNGLAGVTYEQYF.

In this sample, this clone turned up a few times. V and J are TRBV6-1 and TRBJ1-1; the match to TRBD1 covers 7 bases. The junction had 8 bases not matched to a gene; V was cut back by 10 bases and J by 0 bases. The CDR3 is 14 residues long. Germline CDR1 is MNHNS and CDR2 is SASEGT. CDR3 sequence (DNA): TGTGCCAACAGATCGCAGGGGGTGAACACTGAAGCTTTCTTT. Translation gives CANRSQGVNTEAFF.

This clone was seen ten or more times. With a much larger clone just one base away, this may be a read error. Additional DNA sequences in this sample encode the identical CDR3. This chain links TRBV2 with TRBJ1-1; D not certain. The CDR3 runs to 15 residues. Germline CDR1 SNHLY, CDR2 FYNNEI. For the CDR3, the DNA is TGTGCCAGCAGAGGGAGAGTGACCGCCCCCCCTGAAGCCTTCTTT. Its protein is CASRGRVTAPPEAFF.

The rearrangement links TRBV6-2 or TRBV6-3 to TRBJ2-7, with 8 bases that match TRBD2. J was trimmed by 3 bases and V by 3 bases; bases with no gene match: 7. The CDR3 has 15 residues. Germline V gene sequence: CDR1 MNHEY, CDR2 SVGEGT. The DNA for the CDR3 is TGTGCCAGCAGTTATGAACTAGCGGCGGGCTACGAGCAGTACTTC. It specifies CASSYELAAGYEQYF.

There are many counts of this clone. This chain connects TRBV7-2 to TRBJ2-7; the match to TRBD2 covers 12 bases. Germline CDR1 is SGHTA and CDR2 is FQGNSA. The CDR3 is 14 residues long. After removal of 4 bases from V and 11 bases from J, the junction contained 9 bases not matched to a gene. The chain's CDR3 is CASSSAASGRAKYF. The DNA of the CDR3 is TGTGCCAGCAGCTCAGCGGCTAGCGGGAGGGCCAAGTACTTC.

This clone was found many times. The rearrangement links TRBV7-6 to TRBJ2-5, with D possibly matching TRBD2 (5 bases). Trimming stripped 5 bases from V and 5 bases from J, with 18 bases between. This CDR3 has 15 residues. Germline-derived CDR1 and CDR2 are SGHVS and FNYEAQ. The CDR3, as DNA: TGTGCCAGCAGCCCCCAGTCAGATAGGAGGGAGACCCAGTACTTC. This translates into CASSPQSDRRETQYF. The whole variable domain, filled in from reference TRBV7-6 and TRBJ2-5, reads GAGVSQSPRYKVTKRGQDVALRCDPISGHVSLYWYRQALGQGPEFLTYFNYEAQQDKSGLPNDRFSAERPEGSISTLTIQRTEQRDSAMYRCASSPQSDRRETQYFGPGTRLLVL.

This clone is medium-sized within its sample. This sequence joins TRBV2 and TRBJ2-2; no clear D. The CDR3 has 13 amino acids. V lost 2 bases, J lost 6 bases, and 7 bases lay in between. Germline CDR1 is SNHLY and CDR2 is FYNNEI. The CDR3 protein is CASSESGAGELFF. For the CDR3, the DNA is TGTGCCAGCAGTGAATCGGGTGCCGGGGAGCTGTTTTTT.

This clone was seen repeatedly, ten times or more. This chain joins TRBV9 and TRBJ2-3, with D tentatively TRBD1 or TRBD2 (5 bases each). There are 17 residues in the CDR3. V was pared by 3 bases and J by 1 base, with 18 bases between. Germline V CDR1 and CDR2: SGDLS, YYNGEE. The CDR3 reads CASSEGVGTSRTDTQYF. CDR3 nucleotide sequence: TGTGCCAGCAGCGAAGGAGTCGGGACCTCCCGCACAGATACGCAGTATTTT. Full variable domain (missing parts from reference TRBV9 and TRBJ2-3): DSGVTQTPKHLITATGQRVTLRCSPRSGDLSVYWYQQSLDQGLQFLIQYYNGEERAKGNILERFSAQQFPDLHSELNLSSLELGDSALYFCASSEGVGTSRTDTQYFGPGTRLTVL.

This clone showed up many times. This chain joins TRBV15 and TRBJ1-1, with D maybe TRBD1 (6 bases). The CDR3 consists of 17 residues. The ends were cut back, 1 base at V and 0 bases at J, with 15 bases in the middle. Germline V lookup: CDR1 LNHNV, CDR2 YYDKDF (reference sequence). This chain's CDR3 is CATSRALLGQLNTEAFF. In DNA form, the CDR3 reads TGTGCCACCAGCAGAGCCCTCCTCGGACAGCTGAACACTGAAGCTTTCTTT.

This clone has at least ten counts. The genes are TRBV4-1 and TRBJ1-2; D might be TRBD1 (6 bases). This CDR3 has 13 residues. The V gene lost 0 bases and the J gene lost 5 bases, with 7 bases spanning the gap. Germline V gives CDR1 MGHRA, CDR2 YSYEKL. DNA of the CDR3: TGCGCCAGCAGCCAAGAAGGGGGGTATGGCTACACCTTC. The encoded protein is CASSQEGGYGYTF.

This clone was seen more than once but under ten times. The chain has TRBV6-1 and TRBJ2-2; tentatively, D is TRBD1 (6 bases). The CDR3 is 15 amino acids. Germline-derived CDR1 and CDR2 are MNHNS and SASEGT. V gave up 3 bases and J gave up 9 bases, with 17 bases separating them. CDR3 protein: CASSEIKGTQWELFF. CDR3 DNA: TGTGCCAGCAGTGAGATAAAAGGGACACAGTGGGAGCTGTTTTTT.

The rearrangement links TRBV6-4 to TRBJ2-1; maybe TRBD2 (6 bases). Germline CDR1 is MRHNA and CDR2 is SNTAGT. CDR3 size: 15 residues. Trimming shortened V by 2 bases and J by 6 bases, and 14 bases separated the two germline ends. The CDR3 sequence: CASSDRRGTANEQFF. The CDR3 nucleotides are TGTGCCAGCAGTGACAGGCGGGGCACTGCCAATGAGCAGTTCTTC.

Ten or more counts support this clone. The CDR3 DNA sequence: TGTGCCAGCAGGTCAGCCCTTTCAGGAGTTCCCTACGAGCAGTACTTC. Encoded protein: CASRSALSGVPYEQYF. The chain joins TRBV2 to TRBJ2-7; D is ambiguous. With 6 bases removed from V and 2 bases from J, the gap between germline ends came to 20 bases. The CDR3 spans 16 residues. In germline, CDR1 is SNHLY, CDR2 FYNNEI.

This clone occurred many times. This could be a read error, since a much larger clone is one nucleotide away. The CDR3 DNA is TGTGCCAGCAGCTCAGGACTAGGGATTAGGGGTACGCAGTATTTT. Encoded protein: CASSSGLGIRGTQYF. This chain uses TRBV11-3 with TRBJ2-3; 7 bases line up with TRBD2. The V gene end was trimmed by 4 bases and the J gene end by 8 bases; junction bases not matched to a gene: 12. The CDR3 has 15 residues. Germline-derived CDR1 and CDR2 are SGHNT and YENEEA.

This clone appeared a single time. This chain uses TRBV24-1 with TRBJ2-3, with 10 bases matching TRBD2. The trim removed 5 bases at V and 2 bases at J, leaving 9 bases unmatched. The germline CDR1 and CDR2 sequences are KGHDR and SFDVKD. The CDR3 contains 17 residues. CDR3 sequence reads: CATSASGSGGYTDTQYF. CDR3 nucleotide sequence: TGTGCCACCAGTGCCAGTGGTAGCGGGGGGTACACAGATACGCAGTATTTT.

By proportion, this clone is medium-sized. Additional DNA sequences in this sample encode the identical CDR3. The CDR3 DNA sequence: TGCGCCAGCAGCTTGGGTAGCGGGAGCTCCTACGAGCAGTACTTC. It encodes CASSLGSGSSYEQYF. This chain connects TRBV5-1 to TRBJ2-7; 9 bases fit TRBD2. In germline, CDR1 is SGHRS, CDR2 YFSETQ. This CDR3 has 15 residues. V was clipped by 0 bases and J by 0 bases; unmatched bases: 1.

The chain is built from TRBV6-1 and TRBJ2-3; maybe TRBD1 (5 bases). This CDR3 contains 13 residues. CDR1 and CDR2 from the germline V gene are MNHNS and SASEGT. V was cut by 8 bases and J by 2 bases, with 11 bases left in between. CDR3 sequence: CASGGRDTDTQYF. DNA for the CDR3: TGTGCCAGCGGTGGCAGGGACACAGATACGCAGTATTTT.

Note on this clone: Germline and junction disagree at one end, which may indicate a read error. The CDR3 sequence: CASGLNPGGITEAFF. The CDR3 region has the DNA TGTGCCAGCGGCTTGAACCCTGGGGGGATCACTGAAGCTTTCTTT. This sequence joins TRBV5-4 and TRBJ1-1; TRBD1 might be the D (5 bases). This CDR3 is built from 15 residues. Germline V gives CDR1 SGHNT, CDR2 YYREEE (reference sequence).

This clone was observed a handful of times. Its ends do not fully match the called genes, so a read error is possible. Other DNA sequences in this sample translate to the same CDR3. The chain employs TRBV10-3 and TRBJ2-7; TRBD1 matches 8 bases. Germline V gene lookup returns CDR1 ENHRY and CDR2 SYGVKD. There are 17 residues in the CDR3. The CDR3: CAIRDTGGHERTDEQYF. The CDR3 DNA sequence: TGTGCAATCAGGGATACAGGGGGGCATGAACGAACCGACGAGCAGTACTTC.

In its sample, this clone was seen many times. The V gene is TRBV2, the J gene TRBJ1-6, with D perhaps matching TRBD1 (5 bases). This CDR3 is 17 amino acids long. The germline CDR1 and CDR2 sequences are SNHLY and FYNNEI. With 4 bases removed from V and 0 bases from J, the gap between germline ends came to 13 bases. The CDR3 is CASSARGGSSYNSPLHF. In DNA, the CDR3 is TGTGCCAGCAGTGCGCGGGGGGGGAGCTCCTATAATTCACCCCTCCACTTT.

The rearrangement links TRBV11-2 to TRBJ1-2; a weak D match, TRBD1 (5 bases). From germline, CDR1 is SGHAT and CDR2 FQNNGV. Trimming cost V 5 bases and J 3 bases, with 22 bases left between them. CDR3 length equals 17 residues. DNA of the CDR3: TGTGCCAGCAGCGCCTACCCCTCGACGGGGGGGGACTATGGCTACACCTTC. It translates to CASSAYPSTGGDYGYTF.

This clone was observed at least ten times. Other DNA variants within this sample encode the same CDR3. The V and J genes are TRBV5-1 and TRBJ2-1, with 13 bases aligning to TRBD2. The CDR3 contains 16 residues. The V gene's germline CDR1 is SGHRS and CDR2 YFSETQ. The ends lost 0 bases at V and 5 bases at J; junction bases unmatched: 2. The CDR3 here is CASSLAGTSGDNEQFF. CDR3 nucleotides: TGCGCCAGCAGCTTGGCCGGGACTAGCGGGGACAATGAGCAGTTCTTC.

There are many counts of this clone. This chain joins TRBV4-1 and TRBJ2-5; 9 bases match TRBD1. The CDR3 has 16 residues. Germline V gene data show CDR1 as MGHRA and CDR2 as YSYEKL. V lost 6 bases to trimming and J lost 6 bases; unmatched junction nucleotides: 14. The CDR3 nucleotides read TGCGCCAGCAGTCTCCTGACGGGACAGGGTATGAAGACCCAGTACTTC. It codes for CASSLLTGQGMKTQYF.

In this sample, this clone turned up many times. The rearrangement uses TRBV11-2 and TRBJ2-1; 15 bases agree with TRBD2. Germline CDR1 SGHAT, CDR2 FQNNGV. The CDR3 is 17 residues long. J lost 7 bases, V lost 5 bases, and 9 bases had no gene match. This chain's CDR3 is CASSPGTSGRMRNEQFF. CDR3 DNA: TGTGCCAGCAGCCCCGGGACTAGCGGGAGGATGAGGAATGAGCAGTTCTTC.

The V call is TRBV7-8, the J call TRBJ2-3, with 11 bases that match TRBD2. CDR1 is SGHVS and CDR2 is FQNEAQ in the germline V gene. The V and J ends lost 1 base and 11 bases, in that order; junction bases with no gene match: 14. The CDR3 runs to 17 residues. For the CDR3, the DNA is TGTGCCAGCAGCTTAGTCGAATACGGACTAGCGGGTGGGATGCAGTATTTT. It yields the protein CASSLVEYGLAGGMQYF.

In regard to this clone: At one boundary the junction diverges from the germline segment, which might be a read error. This chain links TRBV5-1 with TRBJ2-1; 7 nucleotides line up with TRBD2. CDR3 size: 18 residues. Germline loops: CDR1 SGHRS, CDR2 YFSETQ. In nucleotides, the CDR3 is TGCGCTAGCAGCTTGGGGGAAAAGACAGCGGGGACGTACAATGAGCAGTTCTTC. As protein: CASSLGEKTAGTYNEQFF.

This chain uses TRBV27 with TRBJ1-6, with TRBD1 matching 8 bases. Germline values: CDR1 MNHEY, CDR2 SMNVEV (reference sequence). The CDR3 length is 15 residues. The junction had 4 bases not matched to a gene; V was cut back by 0 bases and J by 9 bases. The CDR3 DNA follows: TGTGCCAGCAGTTTATCGTCAGGGGGCTGTTCACCCCTCCACTTT. Its translation: CASSLSSGGCSPLHF.

To note about this clone: No conserved phenylalanine or tryptophan is present at the end of the CDR3, so a read error is the likely explanation. No DNA is shown, since the ends of the CDR3 on it are uncertain; the CDR3 is the one TCRdb lists. The sample carries other DNA sequences with the same CDR3. The chain joins TRBV7-2 to TRBJ2-1. Germline lookup yields CDR1 SGHTA and CDR2 FQGNSA. The CDR3 length is 8 residues, termini included. The CDR3: CASSSMRR.

This clone was observed many times. Other DNA sequences in the sample encode the same CDR3. The chain combines TRBV6-1 with TRBJ2-3, with D perhaps matching TRBD1 (7 bases). Trimming removed 6 bases at V and 6 bases at J, with 16 bases between. The length of the CDR3 is 14 residues. Germline V gene lookup returns CDR1 MNHNS and CDR2 SASEGT. The CDR3 protein is CASSQQGRTDTQYF. CDR3 DNA sequence: TGTGCCAGCAGCCAACAGGGGAGGACGGATACGCAGTATTTT.